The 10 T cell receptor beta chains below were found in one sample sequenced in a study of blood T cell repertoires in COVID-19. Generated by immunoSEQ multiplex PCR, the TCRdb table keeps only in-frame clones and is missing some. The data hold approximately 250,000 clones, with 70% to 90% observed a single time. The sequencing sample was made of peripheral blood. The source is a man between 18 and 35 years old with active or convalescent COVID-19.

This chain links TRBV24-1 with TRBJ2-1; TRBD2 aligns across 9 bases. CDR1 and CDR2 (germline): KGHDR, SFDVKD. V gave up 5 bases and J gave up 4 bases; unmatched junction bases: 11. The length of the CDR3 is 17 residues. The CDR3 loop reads CATSGNSGSLLYNEQFF. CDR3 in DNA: TGTGCCACCAGTGGGAATAGCGGGAGCCTGCTGTACAATGAGCAGTTCTTC.

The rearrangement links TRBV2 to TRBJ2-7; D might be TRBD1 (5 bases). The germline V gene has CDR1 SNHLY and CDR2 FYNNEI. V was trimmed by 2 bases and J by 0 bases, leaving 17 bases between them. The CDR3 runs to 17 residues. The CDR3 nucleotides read TGTGCCAGCAGTGAATCCTTTGGGGCAGATTTCTCCTACGAGCAGTACTTC. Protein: CASSESFGADFSYEQYF.

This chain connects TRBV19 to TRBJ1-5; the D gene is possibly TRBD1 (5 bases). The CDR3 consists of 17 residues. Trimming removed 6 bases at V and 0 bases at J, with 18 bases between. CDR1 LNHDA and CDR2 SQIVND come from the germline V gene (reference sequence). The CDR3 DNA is TGTGCCAGTAGCCCTAAGCGGAGGGGAGGTAGCAATCAGCCCCAGCATTTT. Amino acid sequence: CASSPKRRGGSNQPQHF.

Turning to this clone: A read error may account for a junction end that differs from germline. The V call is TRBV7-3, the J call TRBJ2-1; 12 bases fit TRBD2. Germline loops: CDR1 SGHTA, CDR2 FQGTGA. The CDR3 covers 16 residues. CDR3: CASSVTSGGFWDEQFF. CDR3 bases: TGTGCCAGCAGCGTAACTAGCGGGGGGTTTTGGGATGAGCAGTTCTTC.

The CDR3: CASSSTNRRAEAFF. The CDR3, as DNA: TGTGCCAGCAGCTCGACAAACCGAAGAGCTGAAGCTTTCTTT. V usage is TRBV11-1 and J usage is TRBJ1-1; D is unclear. This CDR3 region has 14 residues. Trimming pared 4 bases from V and 6 bases from J, leaving 15 bases between. Per the germline V gene, CDR1 is SGHAT and CDR2 is FQDESV (reference sequence).

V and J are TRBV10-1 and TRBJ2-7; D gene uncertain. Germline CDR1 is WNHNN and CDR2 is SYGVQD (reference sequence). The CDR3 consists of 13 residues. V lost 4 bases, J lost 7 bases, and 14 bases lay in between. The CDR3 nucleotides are TGCGCCAGCAGTGGAGCAGACATACGGGAGCAGTACTTC. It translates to CASSGADIREQYF.

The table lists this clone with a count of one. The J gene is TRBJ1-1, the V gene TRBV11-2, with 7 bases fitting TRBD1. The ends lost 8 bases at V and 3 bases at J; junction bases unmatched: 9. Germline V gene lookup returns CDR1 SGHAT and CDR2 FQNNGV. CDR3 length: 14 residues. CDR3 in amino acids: CASRKGAEDTEAFF. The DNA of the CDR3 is TGTGCCAGCCGAAAGGGGGCTGAGGACACTGAAGCTTTCTTT.

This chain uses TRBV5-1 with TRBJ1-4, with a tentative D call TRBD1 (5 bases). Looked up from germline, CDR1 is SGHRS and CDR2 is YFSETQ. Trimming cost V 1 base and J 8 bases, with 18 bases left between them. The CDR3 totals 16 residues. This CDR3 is CASSLSPSGRGEKLFF. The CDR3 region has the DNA TGCGCCAGCAGCTTGTCTCCGTCAGGGCGAGGCGAAAAACTGTTTTTT.

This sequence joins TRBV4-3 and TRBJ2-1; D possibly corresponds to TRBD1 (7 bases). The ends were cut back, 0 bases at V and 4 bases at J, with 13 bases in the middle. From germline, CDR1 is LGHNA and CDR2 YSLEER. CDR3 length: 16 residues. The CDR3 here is CASSQESRGDYNEQFF. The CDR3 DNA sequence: TGCGCCAGCAGCCAAGAAAGCAGGGGGGATTACAATGAGCAGTTCTTC.

DNA for the CDR3: TGTGCCAGCAGCCCGGGACTTATTTACAATGAGCAGTTCTTC. Translation: CASSPGLIYNEQFF. The V call is TRBV7-6, the J call TRBJ2-1; perhaps TRBD2 as D (6 bases). Germline V gene data show CDR1 as SGHVS and CDR2 as FNYEAQ. This CDR3 has 14 residues. V was cut by 5 bases and J by 4 bases, with 12 bases left in between.